This TCR beta chain was identified during a study of glioma-infiltrating T cells after dendritic cell vaccination. Notes on the study in general: Longer survival after dendritic cell vaccination followed higher pretreatment TIL content.

Primers: 60 V beta forward and 13 J beta reverse. Repertoires were generated with immunoSEQ multiplex PCR, while TCRdb's copy carries only in-frame clones and drops some. The top ten clones hold approximately 7.9% of a sample with fewer than 75,000 clones, about four fifths of them seen once. Only patients with spare fresh-frozen tumor and over two years of follow-up were included. None of the glioblastoma patients had an isocitrate dehydrogenase mutation. In the case of this clone: Its antigen is still unknown.

Germline CDR1 reads MGHRA; CDR2 reads YSYEKL. Germline trimming cut 4 bases from V and 3 bases from J; bases unmatched to any gene: 6. The CDR3 has 15 residues. The sequence derives from a human donor with glioblastoma. The chain recombines TRBV4-1 with TRBJ2-4; TRBD2 matches at 7 bases. Sequenced material: blood, taken before dendritic cell vaccination. CDR3: CASSPLWGGKNIQYF. In nucleotides, the CDR3 is TGCGCCAGCAGCCCCCTATGGGGGGGCAAAAACATTCAGTACTTC.